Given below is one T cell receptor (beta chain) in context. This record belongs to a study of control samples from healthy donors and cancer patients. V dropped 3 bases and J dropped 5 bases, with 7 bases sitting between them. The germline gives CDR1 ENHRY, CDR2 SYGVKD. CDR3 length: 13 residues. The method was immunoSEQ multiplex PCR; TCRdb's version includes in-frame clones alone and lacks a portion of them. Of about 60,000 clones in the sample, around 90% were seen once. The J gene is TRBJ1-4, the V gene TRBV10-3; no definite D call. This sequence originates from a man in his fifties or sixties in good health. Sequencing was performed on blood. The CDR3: CAISDSPNEKLFF. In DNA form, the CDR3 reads TGTGCCATCAGTGACAGCCCCAATGAAAAACTGTTTTTT.